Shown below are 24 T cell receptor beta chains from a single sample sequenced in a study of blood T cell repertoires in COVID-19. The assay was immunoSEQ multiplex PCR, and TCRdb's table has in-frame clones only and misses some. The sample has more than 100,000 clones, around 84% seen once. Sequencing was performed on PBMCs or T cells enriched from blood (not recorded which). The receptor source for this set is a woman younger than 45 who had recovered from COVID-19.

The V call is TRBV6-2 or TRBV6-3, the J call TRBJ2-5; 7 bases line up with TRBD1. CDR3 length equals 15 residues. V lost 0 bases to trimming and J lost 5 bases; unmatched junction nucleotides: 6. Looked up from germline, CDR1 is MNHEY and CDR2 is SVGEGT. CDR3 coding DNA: TGTGCCAGCAGTTACTCACCCAGGGGACAGGAGACCCAGTACTTC. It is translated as CASSYSPRGQETQYF.

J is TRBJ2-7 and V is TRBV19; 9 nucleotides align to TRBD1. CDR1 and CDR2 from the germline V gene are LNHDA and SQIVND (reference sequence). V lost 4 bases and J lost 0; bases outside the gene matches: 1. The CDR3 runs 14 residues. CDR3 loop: CASSKTGGSYEQYF. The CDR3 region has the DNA TGTGCCAGTAGTAAGACAGGGGGCTCCTACGAGCAGTACTTC.

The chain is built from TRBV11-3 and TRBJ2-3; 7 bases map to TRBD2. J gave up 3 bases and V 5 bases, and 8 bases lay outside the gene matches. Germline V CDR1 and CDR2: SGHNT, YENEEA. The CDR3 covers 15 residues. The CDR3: CASSRSGQRTDTQYF. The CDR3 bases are TGTGCCAGCAGCCGTAGCGGGCAAAGGACAGATACGCAGTATTTT.

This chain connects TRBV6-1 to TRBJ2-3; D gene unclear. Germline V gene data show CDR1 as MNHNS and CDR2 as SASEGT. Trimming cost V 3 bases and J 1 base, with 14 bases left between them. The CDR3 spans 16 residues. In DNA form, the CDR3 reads TGTGCCAGCAGTGATCCTCCTGGGCTACGCACAGATACGCAGTATTTT. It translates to CASSDPPGLRTDTQYF.

CDR3 residues: CASSHTRANTGELFF. The CDR3 region has the DNA TGTGCCAGTAGTCATACACGGGCGAACACCGGGGAGCTGTTTTTT. This chain links TRBV19 with TRBJ2-2; D gene unclear. In germline, CDR1 is LNHDA, CDR2 SQIVND (reference sequence). CDR3 size: 15 residues. V lost 5 bases to trimming and J lost 0 bases, with 10 bases between them.

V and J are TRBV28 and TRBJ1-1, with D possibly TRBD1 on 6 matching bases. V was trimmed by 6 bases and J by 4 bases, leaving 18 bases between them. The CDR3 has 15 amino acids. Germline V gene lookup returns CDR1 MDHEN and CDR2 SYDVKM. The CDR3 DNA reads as TGTGCCAGCAGCGCACAGGGTTTTTTCGGCACTGAAGCTTTCTTT. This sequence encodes CASSAQGFFGTEAFF. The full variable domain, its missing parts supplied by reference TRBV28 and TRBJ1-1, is DVKVTQSSRYLVKRTGEKVFLECVQDMDHENMFWYRQDPGLGLRLIYFSYDVKMKEKGDIPEGYSVSREKKERFSLILESASTNQTSMYLCASSAQGFFGTEAFFGQGTRLTVV.

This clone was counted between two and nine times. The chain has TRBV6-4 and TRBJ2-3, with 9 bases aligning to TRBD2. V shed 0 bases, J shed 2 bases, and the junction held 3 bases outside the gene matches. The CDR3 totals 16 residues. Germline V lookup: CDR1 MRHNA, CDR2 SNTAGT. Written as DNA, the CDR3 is TGTGCCAGCAGTGACTCCGCTAGCGGGATCACAGATACGCAGTATTTT. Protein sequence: CASSDSASGITDTQYF.

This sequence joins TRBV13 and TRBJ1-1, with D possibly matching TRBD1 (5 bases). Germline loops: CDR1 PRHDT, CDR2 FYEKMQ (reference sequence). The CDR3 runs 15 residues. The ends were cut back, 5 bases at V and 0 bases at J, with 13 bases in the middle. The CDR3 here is CASSNRQTMNTEAFF. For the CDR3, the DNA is TGTGCCAGCAGCAACCGACAGACCATGAACACTGAAGCTTTCTTT.

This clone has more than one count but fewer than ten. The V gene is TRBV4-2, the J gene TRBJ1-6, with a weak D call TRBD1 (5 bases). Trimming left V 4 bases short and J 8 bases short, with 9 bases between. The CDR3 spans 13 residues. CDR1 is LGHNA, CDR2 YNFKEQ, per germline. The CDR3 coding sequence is TGTGCCAGCAGCCGGGAAGGGGATTCACCCCTCCACTTT. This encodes CASSREGDSPLHF.

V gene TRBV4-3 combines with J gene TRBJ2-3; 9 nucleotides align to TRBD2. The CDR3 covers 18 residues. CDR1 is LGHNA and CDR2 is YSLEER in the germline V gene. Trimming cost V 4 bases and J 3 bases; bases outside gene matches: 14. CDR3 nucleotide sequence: TGCGCCAGCAGCCCCCTCCGGGCGGGAGGGCCCATGACAGATACGCAGTATTTT. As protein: CASSPLRAGGPMTDTQYF.

The CDR3 coding sequence is TGTGCCAGCAGCTTAGCTTTGGTGGGCAGCCAAGAGACCCAGTACTTC. Translation gives CASSLALVGSQETQYF. The chain couples TRBV7-2 to TRBJ2-5; no reliable D call. Germline lookup yields CDR1 SGHTA and CDR2 FQGNSA. V was pared by 0 bases and J by 1 base, with 12 bases between. The CDR3 is 16 residues long.

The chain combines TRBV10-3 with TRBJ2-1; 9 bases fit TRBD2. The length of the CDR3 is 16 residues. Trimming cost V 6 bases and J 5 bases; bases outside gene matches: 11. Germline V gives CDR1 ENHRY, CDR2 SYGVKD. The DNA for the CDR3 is TGTGCCATCAGGCAGGCCCTAGCGGGACCCCACAATGAGCAGTTCTTC. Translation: CAIRQALAGPHNEQFF.

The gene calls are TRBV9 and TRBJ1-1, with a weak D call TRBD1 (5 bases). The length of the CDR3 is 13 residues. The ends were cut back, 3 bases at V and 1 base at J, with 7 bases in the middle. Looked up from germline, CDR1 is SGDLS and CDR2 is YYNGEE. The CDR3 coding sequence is TGTGCCAGCAGCGAAACAGGGAACACTGAAGCTTTCTTT. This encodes CASSETGNTEAFF. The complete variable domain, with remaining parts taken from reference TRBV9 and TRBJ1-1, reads DSGVTQTPKHLITATGQRVTLRCSPRSGDLSVYWYQQSLDQGLQFLIQYYNGEERAKGNILERFSAQQFPDLHSELNLSSLELGDSALYFCASSETGNTEAFFGQGTRLTVV.

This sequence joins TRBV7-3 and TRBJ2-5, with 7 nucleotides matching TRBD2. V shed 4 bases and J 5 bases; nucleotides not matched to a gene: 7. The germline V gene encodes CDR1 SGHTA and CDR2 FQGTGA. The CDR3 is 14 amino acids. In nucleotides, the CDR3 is TGTGCCAGCAGCTCCCGAGCGGGAATGGAGACCCAGTACTTC. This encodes CASSSRAGMETQYF.

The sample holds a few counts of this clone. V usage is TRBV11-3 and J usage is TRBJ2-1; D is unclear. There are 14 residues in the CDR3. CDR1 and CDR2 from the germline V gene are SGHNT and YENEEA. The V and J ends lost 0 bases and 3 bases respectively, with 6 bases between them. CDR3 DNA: TGTGCCAGCAGCTTAGATTCCTACTACAATGAGCAGTTCTTC. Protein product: CASSLDSYYNEQFF.

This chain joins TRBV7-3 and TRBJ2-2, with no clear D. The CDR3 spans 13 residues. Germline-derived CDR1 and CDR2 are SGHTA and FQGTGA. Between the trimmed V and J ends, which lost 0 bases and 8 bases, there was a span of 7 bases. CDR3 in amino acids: CASSLTFPGELFF. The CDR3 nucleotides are TGTGCCAGCAGCTTAACGTTCCCAGGGGAGCTGTTTTTT.

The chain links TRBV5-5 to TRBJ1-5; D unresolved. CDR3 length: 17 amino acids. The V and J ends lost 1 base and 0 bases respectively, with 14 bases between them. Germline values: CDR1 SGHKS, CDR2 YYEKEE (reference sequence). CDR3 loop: CASSLLAPTHSNQPQHF. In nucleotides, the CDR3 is TGTGCCAGCAGCTTGTTGGCACCAACACATAGCAATCAGCCCCAGCATTTT.

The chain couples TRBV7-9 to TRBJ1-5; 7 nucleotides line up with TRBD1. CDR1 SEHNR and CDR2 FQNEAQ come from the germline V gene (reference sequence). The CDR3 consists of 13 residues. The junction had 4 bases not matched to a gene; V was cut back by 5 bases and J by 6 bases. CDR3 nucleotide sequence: TGTGCCAGCAGCCTCGCAGGGGGTCAGCCCCAGCATTTT. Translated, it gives CASSLAGGQPQHF.

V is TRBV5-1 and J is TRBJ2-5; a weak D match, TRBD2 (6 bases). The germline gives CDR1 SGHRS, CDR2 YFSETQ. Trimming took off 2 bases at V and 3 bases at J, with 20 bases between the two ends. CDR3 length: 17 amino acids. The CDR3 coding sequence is TGCGCCAGCAGCTTCTATTCGGCCGGGGACTCAGAAGAGACCCAGTACTTC. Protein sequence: CASSFYSAGDSEETQYF. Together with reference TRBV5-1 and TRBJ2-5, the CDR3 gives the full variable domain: KAGVTQTPRYLIKTRGQQVTLSCSPISGHRSVSWYQQTPGQGLQFLFEYFSETQRNKGNFPGRFSGRQFSNSRSEMNVSTLELGDSALYLCASSFYSAGDSEETQYFGPGTRLLVL.

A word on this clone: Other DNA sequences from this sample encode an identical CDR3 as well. The CDR3 protein is CASSLARDTQYF. CDR3 coding DNA: TGCGCCAGCAGCTTGGCGAGGGATACGCAGTATTTT. The chain recombines TRBV5-1 with TRBJ2-3; D not certain. Trimming shortened V by 0 bases and J by 6 bases, and 5 bases separated the two germline ends. This CDR3 region has 12 residues. Germline-derived CDR1 and CDR2 are SGHRS and YFSETQ.

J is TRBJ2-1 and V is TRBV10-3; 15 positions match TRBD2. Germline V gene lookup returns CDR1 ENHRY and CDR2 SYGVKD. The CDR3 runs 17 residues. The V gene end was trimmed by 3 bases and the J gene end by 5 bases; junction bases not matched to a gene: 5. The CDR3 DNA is TGTGCCATCAGTGATAGGACTAGCGGGAGGGTAAACAATGAGCAGTTCTTC. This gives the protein CAISDRTSGRVNNEQFF.

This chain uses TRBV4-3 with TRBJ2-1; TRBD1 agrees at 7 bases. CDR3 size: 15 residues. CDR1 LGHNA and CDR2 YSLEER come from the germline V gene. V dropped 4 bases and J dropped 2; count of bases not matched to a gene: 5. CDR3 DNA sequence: TGCGCCAGCAGCCCCGGGACAGCGGCCTACAATGAGCAGTTCTTC. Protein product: CASSPGTAAYNEQFF.

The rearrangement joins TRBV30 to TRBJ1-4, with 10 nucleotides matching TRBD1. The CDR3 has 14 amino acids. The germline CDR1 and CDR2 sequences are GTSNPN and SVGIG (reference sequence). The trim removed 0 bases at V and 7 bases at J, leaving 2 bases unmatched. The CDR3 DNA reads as TGTGCCTGGAGTGTACGGACAGGGGGTGAAAAACTGTTTTTT. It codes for CAWSVRTGGEKLFF.

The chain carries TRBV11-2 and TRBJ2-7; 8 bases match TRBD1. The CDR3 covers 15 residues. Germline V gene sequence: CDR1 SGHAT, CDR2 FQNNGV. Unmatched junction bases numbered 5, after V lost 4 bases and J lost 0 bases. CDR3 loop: CASSSGTGSSYEQYF. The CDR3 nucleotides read TGTGCCAGCAGCTCTGGGACAGGAAGCTCCTACGAGCAGTACTTC.